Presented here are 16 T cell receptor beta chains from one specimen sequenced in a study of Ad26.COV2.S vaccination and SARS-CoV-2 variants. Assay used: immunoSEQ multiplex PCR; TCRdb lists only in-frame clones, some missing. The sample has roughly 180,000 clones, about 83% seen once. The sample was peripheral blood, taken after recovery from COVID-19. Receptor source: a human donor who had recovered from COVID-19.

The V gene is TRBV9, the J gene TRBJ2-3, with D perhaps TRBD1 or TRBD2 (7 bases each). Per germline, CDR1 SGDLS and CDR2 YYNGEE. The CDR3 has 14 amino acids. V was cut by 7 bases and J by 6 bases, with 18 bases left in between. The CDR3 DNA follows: TGTGCCAGCGCCACCGGGGGAGGGGGCGATACGCAGTATTTT. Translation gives CASATGGGGDTQYF.

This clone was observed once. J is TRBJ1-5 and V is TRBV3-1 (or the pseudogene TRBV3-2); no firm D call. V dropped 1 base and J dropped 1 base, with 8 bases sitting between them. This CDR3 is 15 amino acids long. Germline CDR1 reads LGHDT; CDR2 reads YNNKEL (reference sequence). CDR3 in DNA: TGTGCCAGCAGCCAAGGTGTTATCAGCAATCAGCCCCAGCATTTT. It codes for CASSQGVISNQPQHF.

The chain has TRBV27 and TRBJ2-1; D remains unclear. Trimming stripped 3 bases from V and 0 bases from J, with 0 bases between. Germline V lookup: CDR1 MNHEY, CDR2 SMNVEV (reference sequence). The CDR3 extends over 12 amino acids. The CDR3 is CASSFSYNEQFF. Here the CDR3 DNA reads TGTGCCAGCAGTTTCTCCTACAATGAGCAGTTCTTC.

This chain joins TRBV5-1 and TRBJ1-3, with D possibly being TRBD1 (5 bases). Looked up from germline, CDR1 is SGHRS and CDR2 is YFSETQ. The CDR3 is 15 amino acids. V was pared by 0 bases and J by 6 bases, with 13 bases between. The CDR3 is CASSLEQGAPNTIYF. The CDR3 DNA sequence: TGCGCCAGCAGCTTGGAGCAGGGCGCGCCAAACACCATATATTTT.

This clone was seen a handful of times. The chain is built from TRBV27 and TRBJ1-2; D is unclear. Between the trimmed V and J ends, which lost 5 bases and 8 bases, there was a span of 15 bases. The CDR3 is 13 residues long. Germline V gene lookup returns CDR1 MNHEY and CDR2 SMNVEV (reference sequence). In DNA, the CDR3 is TGTGCCAGCAGTCCCGGCGGGGTGGGAGGCTACACCTTC. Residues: CASSPGGVGGYTF.

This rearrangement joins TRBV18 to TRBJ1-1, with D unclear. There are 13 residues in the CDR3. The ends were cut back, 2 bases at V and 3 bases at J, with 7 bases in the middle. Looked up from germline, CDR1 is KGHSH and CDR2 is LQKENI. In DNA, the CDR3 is TGTGCCAGCTCACCATGGAGGGACACTGAAGCTTTCTTT. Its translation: CASSPWRDTEAFF.

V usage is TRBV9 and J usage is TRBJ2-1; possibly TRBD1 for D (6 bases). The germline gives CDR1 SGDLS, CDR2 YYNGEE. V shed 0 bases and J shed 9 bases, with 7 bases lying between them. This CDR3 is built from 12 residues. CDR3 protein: CASSVDRAEQFF. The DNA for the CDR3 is TGTGCCAGCAGCGTAGACAGGGCTGAGCAGTTCTTC.

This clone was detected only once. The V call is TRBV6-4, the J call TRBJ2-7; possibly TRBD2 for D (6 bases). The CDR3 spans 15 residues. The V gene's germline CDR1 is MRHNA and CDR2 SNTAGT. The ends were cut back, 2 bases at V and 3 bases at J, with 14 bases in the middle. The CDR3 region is CASSDTGRICYEQYF. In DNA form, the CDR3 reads TGTGCCAGCAGTGACACGGGGAGGATTTGCTACGAGCAGTACTTC.

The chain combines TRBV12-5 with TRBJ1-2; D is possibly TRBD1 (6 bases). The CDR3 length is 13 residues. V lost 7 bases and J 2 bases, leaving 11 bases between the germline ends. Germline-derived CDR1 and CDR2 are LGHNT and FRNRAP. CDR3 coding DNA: TGTGCTAGTGCCGAGGGGGGGAACTATGGCTACACCTTC. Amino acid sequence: CASAEGGNYGYTF.

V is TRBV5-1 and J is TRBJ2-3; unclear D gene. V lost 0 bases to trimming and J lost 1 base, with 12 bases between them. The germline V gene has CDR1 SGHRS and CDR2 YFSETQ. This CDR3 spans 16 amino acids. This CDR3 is CASSLEGRPGTDTQYF. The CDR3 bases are TGCGCCAGCAGCTTGGAGGGCAGGCCGGGCACAGATACGCAGTATTTT.

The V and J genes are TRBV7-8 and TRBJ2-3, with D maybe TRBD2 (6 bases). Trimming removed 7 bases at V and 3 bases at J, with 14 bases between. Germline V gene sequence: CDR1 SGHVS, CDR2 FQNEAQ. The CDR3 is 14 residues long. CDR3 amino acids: CASTSGLLTDTQYF. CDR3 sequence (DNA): TGTGCCAGCACCTCGGGACTCCTTACAGATACGCAGTATTTT.

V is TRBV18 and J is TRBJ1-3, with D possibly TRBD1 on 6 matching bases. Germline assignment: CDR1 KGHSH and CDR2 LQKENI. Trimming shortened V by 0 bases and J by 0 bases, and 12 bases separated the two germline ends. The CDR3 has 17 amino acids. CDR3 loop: CASSPPGGSSSGNTIYF. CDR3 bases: TGTGCCAGCTCACCACCAGGGGGGTCCTCCTCTGGAAACACCATATATTTT.

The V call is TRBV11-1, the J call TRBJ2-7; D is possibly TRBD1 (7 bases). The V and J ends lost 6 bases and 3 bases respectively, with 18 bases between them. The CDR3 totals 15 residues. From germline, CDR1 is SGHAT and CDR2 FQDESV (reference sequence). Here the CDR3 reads CASRLQGGWGYEQYF. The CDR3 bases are TGTGCCAGCAGGCTTCAGGGGGGATGGGGCTACGAGCAGTACTTC.

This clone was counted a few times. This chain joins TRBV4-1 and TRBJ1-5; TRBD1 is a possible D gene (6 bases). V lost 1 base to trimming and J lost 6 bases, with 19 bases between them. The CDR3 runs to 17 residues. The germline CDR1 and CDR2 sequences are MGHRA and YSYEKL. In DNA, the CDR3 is TGCGCCAGCAGCCAAGGTAGAGGCGGGGGCGCGGGTCAGCCCCAGCATTTT. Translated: CASSQGRGGGAGQPQHF.

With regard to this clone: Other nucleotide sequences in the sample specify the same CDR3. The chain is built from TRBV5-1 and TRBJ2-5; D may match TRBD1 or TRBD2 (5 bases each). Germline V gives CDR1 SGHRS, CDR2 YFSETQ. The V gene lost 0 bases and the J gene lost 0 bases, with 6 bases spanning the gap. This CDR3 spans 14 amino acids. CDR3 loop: CASSLGGYQETQYF. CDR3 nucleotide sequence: TGCGCCAGCAGCTTGGGGGGGTACCAAGAGACCCAGTACTTC.

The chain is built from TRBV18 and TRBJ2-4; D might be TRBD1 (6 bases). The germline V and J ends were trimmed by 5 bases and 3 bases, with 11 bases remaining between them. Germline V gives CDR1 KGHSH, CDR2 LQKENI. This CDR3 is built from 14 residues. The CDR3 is CASSTGSVKNIQYF. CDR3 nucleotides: TGTGCCAGCTCAACAGGGTCGGTCAAAAACATTCAGTACTTC.